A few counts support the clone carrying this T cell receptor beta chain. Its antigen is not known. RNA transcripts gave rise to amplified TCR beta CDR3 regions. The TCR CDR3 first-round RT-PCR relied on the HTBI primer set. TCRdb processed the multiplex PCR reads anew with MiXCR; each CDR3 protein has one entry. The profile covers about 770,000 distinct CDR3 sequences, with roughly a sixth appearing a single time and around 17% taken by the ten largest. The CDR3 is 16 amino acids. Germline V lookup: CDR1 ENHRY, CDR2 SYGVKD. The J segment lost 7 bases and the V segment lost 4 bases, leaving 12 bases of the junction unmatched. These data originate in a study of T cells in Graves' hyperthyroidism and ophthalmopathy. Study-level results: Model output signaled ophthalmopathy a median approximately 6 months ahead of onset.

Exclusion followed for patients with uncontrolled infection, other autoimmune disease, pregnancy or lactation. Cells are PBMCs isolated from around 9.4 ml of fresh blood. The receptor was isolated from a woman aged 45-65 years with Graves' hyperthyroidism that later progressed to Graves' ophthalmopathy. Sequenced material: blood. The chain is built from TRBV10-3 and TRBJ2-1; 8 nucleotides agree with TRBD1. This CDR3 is CAISVESGQGWNEQFF. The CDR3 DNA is TGTGCCATCAGTGTTGAGAGCGGACAGGGTTGGAATGAGCAGTTCTTC.